Below are 21 T cell receptor beta chains sequenced from a single sample in a study of blood T cell repertoires in COVID-19. Generated by immunoSEQ multiplex PCR, the TCRdb table keeps only in-frame clones and is missing some. Among about 240,000 clones listed, around 83% were seen once. Sequenced input: peripheral blood. All receptors derive from a woman in her sixties with active or convalescent COVID-19.

As DNA, the CDR3 is TGCGCCAGCAGCCAACCGACAGGGGGCGTCCTCATATCAGATACGCAGTATTTT. This codes for CASSQPTGGVLISDTQYF. The chain carries TRBV4-1 and TRBJ2-3, with TRBD1 matching over 10 bases. CDR1 is MGHRA and CDR2 is YSYEKL in the germline V gene. The J segment lost 4 bases and the V segment lost 2 bases, leaving 12 bases of the junction unmatched. This CDR3 is 18 amino acids long.

The chain's CDR3 is CAWSLRQTNYGYTF. The CDR3 DNA reads as TGTGCCTGGAGTCTGCGACAGACTAACTATGGCTACACCTTC. V usage is TRBV30 and J usage is TRBJ1-2, with a possible D match to TRBD1 (5 bases). This CDR3 is built from 14 residues. V lost 2 bases, J lost 0 bases, and 10 bases lay in between. Germline lookup yields CDR1 GTSNPN and CDR2 SVGIG (reference sequence).

This clone was detected ten times or more. As DNA, the CDR3 is TGTGCCAGCAGTCTAGCGGGACCCCTCGAGCAGTACTTC. Translating gives CASSLAGPLEQYF. The chain combines TRBV3-1 (or the pseudogene TRBV3-2) with TRBJ2-7; 9 positions match TRBD2. V was pared by 6 bases and J by 6 bases, with 6 bases of the junction left unmatched. Germline lookup yields CDR1 LGHDT and CDR2 YNNKEL (reference sequence). The CDR3 runs to 13 residues.

The chain employs TRBV9 and TRBJ1-1; 7 nucleotides agree with TRBD1. J was trimmed by 0 bases and V by 4 bases; bases with no gene match: 3. The V gene's germline CDR1 is SGDLS and CDR2 YYNGEE. This CDR3 contains 14 residues. The CDR3 here is CASSSGQLNTEAFF. The DNA of the CDR3 is TGTGCCAGCAGCTCGGGACAGCTGAACACTGAAGCTTTCTTT.

The chain links TRBV5-1 to TRBJ2-2; 15 bases are shared with TRBD2. Germline CDR1 is SGHRS and CDR2 is YFSETQ. Unmatched junction bases numbered 7, after V lost 4 bases and J lost 3 bases. The length of the CDR3 is 18 residues. CDR3 sequence reads: CASSRRTSGGADTGELFF. The CDR3 nucleotides read TGCGCCAGCAGCCGACGGACTAGCGGGGGGGCCGACACCGGGGAGCTGTTTTTT.

The J gene is TRBJ1-2, the V gene TRBV18, with no clear D. The CDR3 has 13 amino acids. Trimming left V 3 bases short and J 3 bases short, with 8 bases between. Germline assignment: CDR1 KGHSH and CDR2 LQKENI. The CDR3 DNA follows: TGTGCCAGCTCACCTGGTCCAGACTATGGCTACACCTTC. It translates to CASSPGPDYGYTF.

This rearrangement joins TRBV14 to TRBJ1-2; D call uncertain. This CDR3 has 13 residues. V lost 0 bases to trimming and J lost 4 bases, with 6 bases between them. Germline CDR1 and CDR2: SGHDN and FVKESK. Written as DNA, the CDR3 is TGTGCCAGCAGCCAAGATGAGGTCTATGGCTACACCTTC. It translates to CASSQDEVYGYTF.

This chain's CDR3 is CASSQELLGNTIYF. The CDR3 DNA reads as TGCGCCAGCAGCCAAGAACTCCTTGGAAACACCATATATTTT. The chain has TRBV4-3 and TRBJ1-3, with D unresolved. The germline gives CDR1 LGHNA, CDR2 YSLEER. This CDR3 is built from 14 residues. With 0 bases removed from V and 3 bases from J, the gap between germline ends came to 6 bases.

CDR3 amino acids: CASRKQGGNQPQHF. Written as DNA, the CDR3 is TGTGCCAGCAGGAAGCAGGGGGGCAATCAGCCCCAGCATTTT. The chain carries TRBV6-5 and TRBJ1-5, with TRBD1 matching over 7 bases. The CDR3 has 14 amino acids. Unmatched junction bases numbered 4, after V lost 6 bases and J lost 2 bases. Germline V CDR1 and CDR2: MNHEY, SVGAGI.

V usage is TRBV5-1 and J usage is TRBJ2-3; 9 bases are shared with TRBD1. The CDR3 is 15 residues long. The V and J ends lost 2 bases and 4 bases, in that order; junction bases with no gene match: 5. Per germline, CDR1 SGHRS and CDR2 YFSETQ. In DNA, the CDR3 is TGCGCCAGCAGCTTCGGACAGGGGTACTCAGATACGCAGTATTTT. Amino acid sequence: CASSFGQGYSDTQYF. Supplemented by reference TRBV5-1 and TRBJ2-3, the full variable domain reads KAGVTQTPRYLIKTRGQQVTLSCSPISGHRSVSWYQQTPGQGLQFLFEYFSETQRNKGNFPGRFSGRQFSNSRSEMNVSTLELGDSALYLCASSFGQGYSDTQYFGPGTRLTVL.

The rearrangement joins TRBV2 to TRBJ2-3; the match to TRBD2 covers 10 bases. This CDR3 has 18 amino acids. The V and J ends lost 6 bases and 2 bases, in that order; junction bases with no gene match: 14. Germline CDR1 is SNHLY and CDR2 is FYNNEI. The CDR3, as DNA: TGTGCCAGCAGGCTCGGGACAGTCGGGACTAGCGTCACAGATACGCAGTATTTT. This sequence encodes CASRLGTVGTSVTDTQYF.

The chain has TRBV14 and TRBJ2-1; a possible D gene is TRBD1 (5 bases). This CDR3 comprises 16 residues. The germline V and J ends were trimmed by 4 bases and 0 bases, with 13 bases remaining between them. In germline, CDR1 is SGHDN, CDR2 FVKESK. CDR3 DNA sequence: TGTGCCAGCAGCCCCCCCAGGGCGAGCTCCTACAATGAGCAGTTCTTC. It specifies CASSPPRASSYNEQFF.

J is TRBJ1-1 and V is TRBV7-7; D unresolved. Germline CDR1 SSHAT, CDR2 FNYEAQ (reference sequence). Trimming shortened V by 4 bases and J by 0 bases, and 6 bases separated the two germline ends. The CDR3 is 13 amino acids. CDR3 DNA sequence: TGTGCCAGCAGCTCCGGTATGAACACTGAAGCTTTCTTT. This codes for CASSSGMNTEAFF.

The V call is TRBV5-1, the J call TRBJ2-7; TRBD1 is a possible D gene (6 bases). Germline V gives CDR1 SGHRS, CDR2 YFSETQ. V lost 4 bases and J 0 bases, leaving 11 bases between the germline ends. The CDR3 is 14 amino acids. CDR3 nucleotides: TGCGCCAGCAGCACAGGGCCCAGCTCCTACGAGCAGTACTTC. Translation gives CASSTGPSSYEQYF.

The chain links TRBV27 to TRBJ2-3; 7 positions agree with TRBD1. From germline, CDR1 is MNHEY and CDR2 SMNVEV (reference sequence). The CDR3 runs to 15 residues. Unmatched junction bases numbered 4, after V lost 2 bases and J lost 2 bases. The CDR3 sequence is CASSLIGTDTDTQYF. The CDR3, as DNA: TGTGCCAGCAGTTTAATAGGGACAGACACAGATACGCAGTATTTT.

This clone was picked up one time. The rearrangement links TRBV7-9 to TRBJ2-7, with D perhaps TRBD1 (6 bases). V was pared by 5 bases and J by 4 bases, with 12 bases between. From germline, CDR1 is SEHNR and CDR2 FQNEAQ (reference sequence). The length of the CDR3 is 13 residues. The CDR3 is CASSAWTAYEQYF. The CDR3 bases are TGTGCCAGCAGCGCTTGGACAGCTTACGAGCAGTACTTC.

Concerning this clone itself: This may stem from a read error, because a much larger clone lies one nucleotide away. The chain employs TRBV3-1 (or the pseudogene TRBV3-2) and TRBJ1-1, with D unclear. This CDR3 comprises 12 residues. CDR1 is LGHDT and CDR2 is YNNKEL in the germline V gene (reference sequence). V shed 4 bases and J shed 4 bases, with 7 bases lying between them. CDR3 protein: CASSLAGTEAFF. In DNA, the CDR3 is TGTGCCAGCAGCCTGGCGGGCACTGAAGCTTTCTTT.

The rearrangement joins TRBV18 to TRBJ2-7, with D possibly matching TRBD1 (5 bases). V was cut by 4 bases and J by 0 bases, with 7 bases left in between. This CDR3 comprises 13 residues. Germline-derived CDR1 and CDR2 are KGHSH and LQKENI. DNA for the CDR3: TGTGCCAGCTCACTCCAGGGCTCCTACGAGCAGTACTTC. This encodes CASSLQGSYEQYF.

The chain is built from TRBV28 and TRBJ1-2, with TRBD1 identical over 8 bases. The V segment lost 5 bases and the J segment 7 bases; nucleotides outside the gene matches: 12. Per the germline V gene, CDR1 is MDHEN and CDR2 is SYDVKM. The CDR3 extends over 15 amino acids. The CDR3 sequence: CASSGGGQGLFGYTF. CDR3 coding DNA: TGTGCCAGCAGTGGCGGAGGACAGGGTTTGTTTGGCTACACCTTC.

The V and J genes are TRBV19 and TRBJ1-2, with TRBD1 identical over 8 bases. The CDR3 totals 14 residues. V lost 2 bases, J lost 7 bases, and 6 bases stayed unmatched. Germline V gene lookup returns CDR1 LNHDA and CDR2 SQIVND (reference sequence). The CDR3 nucleotides read TGTGCCAGTAGTATACAGGGGGCGTCGAGTGGCTACACCTTC. The encoded protein is CASSIQGASSGYTF.

V usage is TRBV2 and J usage is TRBJ1-1; D uncertain. CDR3 size: 14 residues. The germline V gene encodes CDR1 SNHLY and CDR2 FYNNEI. V gave up 6 bases and J gave up 3 bases, with 14 bases separating them. The CDR3 here is CASSASEADTEAFF. The CDR3 DNA is TGTGCCAGCAGCGCCTCAGAGGCTGACACTGAAGCTTTCTTT.